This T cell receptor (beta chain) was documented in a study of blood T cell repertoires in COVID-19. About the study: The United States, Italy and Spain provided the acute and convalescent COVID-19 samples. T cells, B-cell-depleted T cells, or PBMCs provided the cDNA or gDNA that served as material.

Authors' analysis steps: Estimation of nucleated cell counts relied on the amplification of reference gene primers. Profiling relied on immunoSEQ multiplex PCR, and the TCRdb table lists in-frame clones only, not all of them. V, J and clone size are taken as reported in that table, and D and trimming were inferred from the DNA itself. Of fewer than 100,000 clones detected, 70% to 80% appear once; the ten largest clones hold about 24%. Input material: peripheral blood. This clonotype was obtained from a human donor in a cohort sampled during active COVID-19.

For the CDR3, the DNA is TGTGCCACCAGTGCCCCCGCTAGCGGGAGCGGTAATGAGCAGTTCTTC. Translating it yields CATSAPASGSGNEQFF. This chain links TRBV24-1 with TRBJ2-1, with 10 bases that match TRBD2. The CDR3 has 16 residues. Unmatched junction bases numbered 10, after V lost 5 bases and J lost 7 bases. Germline V lookup: CDR1 KGHDR, CDR2 SFDVKD.